These 10 T cell receptor beta chains came from one sample sequenced in a study of blood T cell repertoires in COVID-19. Assay: immunoSEQ multiplex PCR; the TCRdb copy retains only in-frame clones and omits some. The sample holds tens of thousands of clones, around 88% seen once. The sample consisted of peripheral blood. These receptors all come from a woman of 80 years or more with acute or convalescent COVID-19.

V is TRBV19 and J is TRBJ2-7, with no clear D. The CDR3 sequence is 12 residues long. CDR1 and CDR2 from the germline V gene are LNHDA and SQIVND (reference sequence). V was trimmed by 8 bases and J by 6 bases, leaving 14 bases between them. The CDR3 nucleotides read TGTGCCAGTGGTTCGCCAGGTCGCGAGCAGTACTTC. Protein: CASGSPGREQYF. The whole variable domain, remainder taken from reference TRBV19 and TRBJ2-7, is DGGITQSPKYLFRKEGQNVTLSCEQNLNHDAMYWYRQDPGQGLRLIYYSQIVNDFQKGDIAEGYSVSREKKESFPLTVTSAQKNPTAFYLCASGSPGREQYFGPGTRLTVT.

V gene TRBV6-5 combines with J gene TRBJ1-5; 11 nucleotides line up with TRBD1. Trimming cost V 5 bases and J 7 bases; bases outside gene matches: 7. Germline values: CDR1 MNHEY, CDR2 SVGAGI. This CDR3 has 15 residues. CDR3 loop: CASSTRTGGGQPQHF. CDR3 nucleotides: TGTGCCAGCAGTACCCGGACAGGGGGCGGGCAGCCCCAGCATTTT.

The rearrangement links TRBV4-2 to TRBJ2-3, with 16 bases matching TRBD2. With V trimmed by 0 bases and J by 5 bases, 23 bases remained unmatched. Germline-derived CDR1 and CDR2 are LGHNA and YNFKEQ. There are 24 residues in the CDR3. The CDR3 reads CASSQDARREPGLAGGGLEDTQYF. Written as DNA, the CDR3 is TGTGCCAGCAGCCAAGATGCCCGTAGGGAACCGGGACTAGCGGGAGGGGGGTTAGAAGATACGCAGTATTTT.

This chain connects TRBV6-5 to TRBJ1-5; D might be TRBD1 (6 bases). CDR1 is MNHEY and CDR2 is SVGAGI in the germline V gene. CDR3 length equals 14 residues. V was cut by 6 bases and J by 4 bases, with 13 bases left in between. The chain's CDR3 is CASRSGQLNQPQHF. In nucleotides, the CDR3 is TGTGCCAGCAGGAGTGGACAGCTAAATCAGCCCCAGCATTTT.

The rearrangement links TRBV3-1 (or the pseudogene TRBV3-2) to TRBJ2-7; the match to TRBD2 covers 10 bases. Germline lookup yields CDR1 LGHDT and CDR2 YNNKEL (reference sequence). Germline trimming cut 5 bases from V and 4 bases from J; bases unmatched to any gene: 11. The CDR3 length is 16 residues. The CDR3 nucleotides are TGTGCCAGCAGCGCCGGTTTACTAGCGGGGCCGTACGAGCAGTACTTC. Translating gives CASSAGLLAGPYEQYF.

The V and J genes are TRBV7-9 and TRBJ2-1, with D possibly being TRBD1 (5 bases). The CDR3 covers 14 residues. Trimming removed 0 bases at V and 6 bases at J, with 9 bases between. The germline V gene encodes CDR1 SEHNR and CDR2 FQNEAQ (reference sequence). The CDR3 DNA follows: TGTGCCAGCAGCTTAGCGCAAGGGGTCAATGAGCAGTTCTTC. It is translated as CASSLAQGVNEQFF.

This clone was detected a few times. The rearrangement uses TRBV3-1 (or the pseudogene TRBV3-2) and TRBJ2-3; D perhaps matches TRBD2 (6 bases). V shed 4 bases and J shed 0 bases, with 17 bases lying between them. From germline, CDR1 is LGHDT and CDR2 YNNKEL (reference sequence). The CDR3 has 17 amino acids. DNA of the CDR3: TGTGCCAGCAGCCCGCGGGACGCAGAGTATAGCACAGATACGCAGTATTTT. As protein: CASSPRDAEYSTDTQYF.

The CDR3, as DNA: TGTGCCACCAGCAGAGATTTCACAGACAACTATGGCTACACCTTC. This codes for CATSRDFTDNYGYTF. V is TRBV15 and J is TRBJ1-2; D is undetermined. This CDR3 contains 15 residues. Germline CDR1 and CDR2: LNHNV and YYDKDF (reference sequence). Trimming pared 0 bases from V and 2 bases from J, leaving 10 bases between.

This clone came up a few times. J is TRBJ2-1 and V is TRBV6-5, with 11 bases identical to TRBD1. Germline trimming cut 4 bases from V and 5 bases from J; bases unmatched to any gene: 4. The CDR3 covers 15 residues. Per the germline V gene, CDR1 is MNHEY and CDR2 is SVGAGI. CDR3 sequence reads: CASSWTGGNNNEQFF. CDR3 DNA sequence: TGTGCCAGCAGTTGGACAGGGGGCAACAACAATGAGCAGTTCTTC.

The chain employs TRBV4-1 and TRBJ2-5; 7 positions match TRBD2. The CDR3 consists of 18 residues. The ends lost 1 base at V and 4 bases at J; junction bases unmatched: 15. Germline assignment: CDR1 MGHRA and CDR2 YSYEKL. The CDR3 coding sequence is TGCGCCAGCAGCCAAGTGAACCTTGGCCTAGCGGTAGGAGAGACCCAGTACTTC. Amino acids: CASSQVNLGLAVGETQYF.